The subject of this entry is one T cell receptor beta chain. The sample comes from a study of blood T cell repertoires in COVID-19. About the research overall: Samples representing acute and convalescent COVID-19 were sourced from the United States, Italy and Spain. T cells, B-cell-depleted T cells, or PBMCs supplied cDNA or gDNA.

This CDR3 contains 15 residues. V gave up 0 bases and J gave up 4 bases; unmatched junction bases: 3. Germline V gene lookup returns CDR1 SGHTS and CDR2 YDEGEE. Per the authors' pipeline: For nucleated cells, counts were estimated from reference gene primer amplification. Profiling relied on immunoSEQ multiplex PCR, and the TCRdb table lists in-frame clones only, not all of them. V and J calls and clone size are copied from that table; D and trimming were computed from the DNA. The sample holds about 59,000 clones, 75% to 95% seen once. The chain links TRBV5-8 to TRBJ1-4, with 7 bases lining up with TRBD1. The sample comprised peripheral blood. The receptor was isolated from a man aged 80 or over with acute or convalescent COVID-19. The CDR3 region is CASSLGGQINEKLFF. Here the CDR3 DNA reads TGTGCCAGCAGCTTGGGGGGACAGATTAATGAAAAACTGTTTTTT. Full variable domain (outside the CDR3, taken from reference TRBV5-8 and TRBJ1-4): EAGVTQSPTHLIKTRGQQATLRCSPISGHTSVYWYQQALGLGLQFLLWYDEGEERNRGNFPPRFSGRQFPNYSSELNVNALELEDSALYLCASSLGGQINEKLFFGSGTQLSVL.